The 5 T cell receptor beta chains reported below all come from one sample, sequenced in a study of shared clonotypes between healthy human individuals. Naive CD8 cells lacked CD45RO and underwent positive selection for CCR7, leaving out terminally differentiated effector memory CD45RA+ cells. Sequencing was performed with immunoSEQ multiplex PCR; in TCRdb, only in-frame clones are kept and a portion is missing. The sample lists roughly 2.1 million clones; roughly 91% were seen once. Sequenced sample: naive CD8+ T cells from PBMCs. These receptors originate from a man younger than 35 in good health. Some clones in this sample may be carry-over from other donors' samples.

This chain joins TRBV11-2 and TRBJ1-1; possibly TRBD1 for D (6 bases). Germline-derived CDR1 and CDR2 are SGHAT and FQNNGV. There are 17 residues in the CDR3. With 1 base removed from V and 1 base from J, the gap between germline ends came to 16 bases. In nucleotides, the CDR3 is TGTGCCAGCAGCTTAGTATTCGGACAGAGGGGGAACACTGAAGCTTTCTTT. As protein: CASSLVFGQRGNTEAFF.

V usage is TRBV7-6 and J usage is TRBJ2-2; 10 positions agree with TRBD2. Unmatched junction bases numbered 8, after V lost 2 bases and J lost 8 bases. CDR3 length: 16 amino acids. CDR1 is SGHVS, CDR2 FNYEAQ, per germline. CDR3 DNA sequence: TGTGCCAGCAGCTTAAGCGGGAGGGCCTATCCAGGGGAGCTGTTTTTT. Its protein is CASSLSGRAYPGELFF.

This chain uses TRBV5-1 with TRBJ2-3, with D unclear. The germline CDR1 and CDR2 sequences are SGHRS and YFSETQ. The CDR3 length is 12 residues. Trimming pared 0 bases from V and 6 bases from J, leaving 5 bases between. DNA of the CDR3: TGCGCCAGCAGCTTGGGGCGGGATACGCAGTATTTT. Amino acids: CASSLGRDTQYF.

The V call is TRBV7-9, the J call TRBJ2-5, with 12 bases that match TRBD2. The length of the CDR3 is 15 residues. With V trimmed by 5 bases and J by 3 bases, 4 bases remained unmatched. Germline V gene data show CDR1 as SEHNR and CDR2 as FQNEAQ (reference sequence). The CDR3 DNA reads as TGTGCCAGCAGCCCAGGACTAGCGGGAAAAGAGACCCAGTACTTC. Its translation: CASSPGLAGKETQYF.

This clone was seen once. The J gene is TRBJ2-2, the V gene TRBV29-1; D possibly matches TRBD1 or TRBD2 (6 bases each). Germline assignment: CDR1 SQVTM and CDR2 ANQGSEA. This CDR3 has 14 residues. V lost 3 bases and J lost 6, with 14 bases in between. CDR3 DNA: TGCAGCGTTGAGGGGGGCCTGGTGGCCGGGGAGCTGTTTTTT. This gives the protein CSVEGGLVAGELFF.